This T cell receptor (beta chain) stems from a study of lymphopenia after photon versus proton radiotherapy. Study-wide findings and caveats: After the lymphocyte nadir, photon-treated repertoires showed oligoclonal expansion, especially of CD8+ Temra cells.

Only in-frame clones appear in the TCRdb table, and some are missing; sequencing was by immunoSEQ multiplex PCR. Here the sample spans over 55,000 clones, about 87% being singletons. Germline V gene data show CDR1 as MNHEY and CDR2 as SMNVEV (reference sequence). Trimming pared 6 bases from V and 2 bases from J, leaving 17 bases between. This CDR3 is 15 amino acids long. Of note for this clone: The target antigen is unknown.

The J gene is TRBJ2-7, the V gene TRBV27; no clear D. The sequencing used peripheral blood, collected from a patient treated with proton-based radiotherapy. This sequence was found in a man older than 75 with esophageal cancer. The CDR3 reads CASSSRPAGTYEQYF. The CDR3 bases are TGTGCCAGCAGCTCCCGACCGGCAGGAACCTACGAGCAGTACTTC.